One and the same sample provided the 8 T cell receptor beta chains below, sequenced in a study of T cell responses to AZD1222 COVID-19 vaccine. This table comes from immunoSEQ multiplex PCR, and its TCRdb copy is limited to in-frame clones, with some not included. The sample includes about 130,000 clones, just over 85% of them seen just once. Material: peripheral blood, obtained on day 0 of AZD1222 vaccination. The receptors were gathered from an adult in good health.

The chain recombines TRBV12-3 or TRBV12-4 with TRBJ1-6, with D maybe TRBD1 (5 bases). The CDR3 is 13 amino acids. Between the trimmed V and J ends, which lost 6 bases and 7 bases, there was a span of 10 bases. The CDR3 nucleotides read TGTGCCAGCAGGTCCAGGGCGAATTCACCCCTCCACTTT. Protein: CASRSRANSPLHF.

CDR3 nucleotide sequence: TGTGCCAGCAGCTTAGTCACAGGGGCACCAGATACGCAGTATTTT. It is translated as CASSLVTGAPDTQYF. This chain uses TRBV7-2 with TRBJ2-3, with 7 positions matching TRBD1. The CDR3 has 15 residues. V was clipped by 1 base and J by 4 bases; unmatched bases: 5. Germline CDR1 reads SGHTA; CDR2 reads FQGNSA.

The chain links TRBV4-1 to TRBJ1-1, with TRBD1 identical over 7 bases. This CDR3 is 15 amino acids long. The V and J ends lost 0 bases and 3 bases, in that order; junction bases with no gene match: 4. Germline V lookup: CDR1 MGHRA, CDR2 YSYEKL. For the CDR3, the DNA is TGCGCCAGCAGCCAAGATAAGGGGGCCTACACTGAAGCTTTCTTT. Translation: CASSQDKGAYTEAFF.

This rearrangement joins TRBV5-4 to TRBJ1-2; D is undetermined. Between the trimmed V and J ends, which lost 0 bases and 6 bases, there was a span of 9 bases. Per germline, CDR1 SGHNT and CDR2 YYREEE (reference sequence). CDR3 size: 13 residues. The CDR3 region has the DNA TGTGCCAGCAGCTTGGGGGTCGTCGATGGCTACACCTTC. It encodes CASSLGVVDGYTF.

The CDR3: CASRPDSKNTEAFF. CDR3 coding DNA: TGTGCCAGCAGACCGGACAGTAAGAACACTGAAGCTTTCTTT. The chain joins TRBV6-1 to TRBJ1-1, with D possibly TRBD1 on 6 matching bases. Germline values: CDR1 MNHNS, CDR2 SASEGT. CDR3 size: 14 residues. V lost 6 bases to trimming and J lost 1 base, with 12 bases between them.

J is TRBJ1-1 and V is TRBV7-2; D is unclear. The germline CDR1 and CDR2 sequences are SGHTA and FQGNSA. This CDR3 has 13 amino acids. Deletions cut 0 bases from V and 6 bases from J, with 8 bases between. The CDR3 DNA reads TGTGCCAGCAGCTTAGCAATCCGCCCTGAAGCTTTCTTT. The encoded protein is CASSLAIRPEAFF. The complete variable domain, with remaining parts taken from reference TRBV7-2 and TRBJ1-1, reads GAGVSQSPSNKVTEKGKDVELRCDPISGHTALYWYRQSLGQGLEFLIYFQGNSAPDKSGLPSDRFSAERTGGSVSTLTIQRTQQEDSAVYLCASSLAIRPEAFFGQGTRLTVV.

The rearrangement uses TRBV6-2 or TRBV6-3 and TRBJ2-7; D unresolved. V was cut by 4 bases and J by 7 bases, with 20 bases left in between. The CDR3 spans 15 residues. Germline V gene sequence: CDR1 MNHEY, CDR2 SVGEGT. CDR3 loop: CASSSPTSAPKEQYF. The CDR3 nucleotides read TGTGCCAGCAGTTCCCCGACGTCGGCCCCCAAAGAGCAGTACTTC.

This clone is a singleton in its sample. J is TRBJ1-5 and V is TRBV12-3 or TRBV12-4; D unresolved. CDR3 length equals 13 residues. Trimming shortened V by 0 bases and J by 5 bases, and 5 bases separated the two germline ends. CDR3 in DNA: TGTGCCAGCAGTTTAGCAGCCGATCAGCCCCAGCATTTT. As protein: CASSLAADQPQHF.